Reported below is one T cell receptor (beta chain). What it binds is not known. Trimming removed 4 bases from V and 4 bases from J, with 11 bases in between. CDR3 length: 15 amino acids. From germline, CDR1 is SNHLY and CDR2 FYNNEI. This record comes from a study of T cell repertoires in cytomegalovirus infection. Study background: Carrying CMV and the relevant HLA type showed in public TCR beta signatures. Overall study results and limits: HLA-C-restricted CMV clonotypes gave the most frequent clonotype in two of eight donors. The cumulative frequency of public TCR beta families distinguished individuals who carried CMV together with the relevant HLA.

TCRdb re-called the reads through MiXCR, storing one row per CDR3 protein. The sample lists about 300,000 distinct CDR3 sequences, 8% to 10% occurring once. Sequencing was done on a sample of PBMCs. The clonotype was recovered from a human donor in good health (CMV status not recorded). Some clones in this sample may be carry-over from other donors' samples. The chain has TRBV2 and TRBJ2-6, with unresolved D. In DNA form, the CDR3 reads TGTGCCAGCAGTGGAGAAGGGTCCGGGGCCAACGTCCTGACTTTC. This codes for CASSGEGSGANVLTF.